The 30 T cell receptor beta chains below come from one sample, sequenced in a study of siplizumab effects on memory and regulatory T cells. The assay was immunoSEQ multiplex PCR, and TCRdb's table has in-frame clones only and misses some. This sample has 100,000 or so clones, with roughly 93% found just once. Sequenced input: non-Treg CD4+ T cells sorted from blood. The source is a human donor in good health.

This chain uses TRBV29-1 with TRBJ1-1, with D possibly TRBD1 on 5 matching bases. The germline gives CDR1 SQVTM, CDR2 ANQGSEA. Trimming took off 8 bases at V and 3 bases at J, with 13 bases between the two ends. The CDR3 extends over 12 amino acids. This CDR3 is CSPTTGDTEAFF. The CDR3 nucleotides read TGCAGCCCCACGACGGGGGACACTGAAGCTTTCTTT.

The V gene is TRBV30, the J gene TRBJ1-1; D might be TRBD1 (5 bases). The CDR3 runs to 11 residues. The ends were cut back, 4 bases at V and 7 bases at J, with 10 bases in the middle. Germline V CDR1 and CDR2: GTSNPN, SVGIG (reference sequence). CDR3 in DNA: TGTGCCTGGACAGGGAGGGATGAAGCTTTCTTT. This encodes CAWTGRDEAFF. The full variable domain, its missing parts supplied by reference TRBV30 and TRBJ1-1, is SQTIHQWPATLVQPVGSPLSLECTVEGTSNPNLYWYRQAAGRGLQLLFYSVGIGQISSEVPQNLSASRPQDRQFILSSKKLLLSDSGFYLCAWTGRDEAFFGQGTRLTVV.

The genes are TRBV29-1 and TRBJ2-2; TRBD2 matches at 11 bases. CDR1 is SQVTM and CDR2 is ANQGSEA in the germline V gene. Losses at the gene ends were 8 bases for V and 7 bases for J; bases not matched to a gene: 6. CDR3 length: 13 amino acids. CDR3 coding DNA: TGCAGCTATAGCGGGGGGGCCGTCGGGGAGCTGTTTTTT. Translation: CSYSGGAVGELFF.

The chain uses TRBV18 and TRBJ2-7; the D gene is possibly TRBD1 (6 bases). The CDR3 extends over 15 amino acids. V was clipped by 1 base and J by 0 bases, with 10 bases between them. The germline V gene has CDR1 KGHSH and CDR2 LQKENI. The CDR3 reads CASSPRGPISYEQYF. In DNA form, the CDR3 reads TGTGCCAGCTCACCACGGGGGCCCATCTCCTACGAGCAGTACTTC. Variable domain in full (rest from reference TRBV18 and TRBJ2-7): NAGVMQNPRHLVRRRGQEARLRCSPMKGHSHVYWYRQLPEEGLKFMVYLQKENIIDESGMPKERFSAEFPKEGPSILRIQQVVRGDSAAYFCASSPRGPISYEQYFGPGTRLTVT.

The chain links TRBV19 to TRBJ1-1, with TRBD1 as a possible D gene (6 bases). The germline V and J ends were trimmed by 2 bases and 10 bases, with 11 bases remaining between them. The CDR3 contains 12 residues. Germline CDR1 and CDR2: LNHDA and SQIVND (reference sequence). As DNA, the CDR3 is TGTGCCAGTAGTATAAGAGGGGGAGCAGCTTTCTTT. Protein sequence: CASSIRGGAAFF.

The table lists this clone with a few counts. The chain employs TRBV15 and TRBJ2-4; 7 positions match TRBD2. Germline loops: CDR1 LNHNV, CDR2 YYDKDF (reference sequence). V dropped 3 bases and J dropped 5; count of bases not matched to a gene: 1. CDR3 length: 13 amino acids. The CDR3 nucleotides read TGTGCCACCAGCAGGGCGGGGGAAAACATTCAGTACTTC. Its translation: CATSRAGENIQYF.

The chain joins TRBV11-3 to TRBJ2-7, with D tentatively TRBD2 (5 bases). The CDR3 has 13 amino acids. The V gene's germline CDR1 is SGHNT and CDR2 YENEEA. Trimming cost V 3 bases and J 3 bases, with 9 bases left between them. The CDR3 reads CASSLEAGYEQYF. For the CDR3, the DNA is TGTGCCAGCAGCTTGGAGGCGGGCTACGAGCAGTACTTC.

The CDR3 DNA reads as TGTGCCAGTAGTCTTCGACTAGCGAGCGACGGGGAGCTGTTTTTT. Amino acids: CASSLRLASDGELFF. J is TRBJ2-2 and V is TRBV19; the match to TRBD2 covers 8 bases. Trimming took 5 bases from V and 7 from J; bases not matched to a gene: 9. Germline-derived CDR1 and CDR2 are LNHDA and SQIVND (reference sequence). The length of the CDR3 is 15 residues.

A single count supports this clone. This chain uses TRBV6-1 with TRBJ2-2; D is unresolved. Trimming removed 5 bases at V and 8 bases at J, with 3 bases between. Germline V CDR1 and CDR2: MNHNS, SASEGT. The CDR3 contains 10 residues. The CDR3 loop reads CASSSGELFF. The CDR3 DNA is TGTGCCAGCAGTTCGGGGGAGCTGTTTTTT.

V gene TRBV5-1 combines with J gene TRBJ2-5, with 11 bases that match TRBD2. Losses at the gene ends were 3 bases for V and 5 bases for J; bases not matched to a gene: 3. CDR1 and CDR2 from the germline V gene are SGHRS and YFSETQ. The CDR3 is 14 residues long. The chain's CDR3 is CASSSSGGTETQYF. CDR3 sequence (DNA): TGCGCCAGCAGCTCTAGCGGGGGGACTGAGACCCAGTACTTC.

This chain uses TRBV5-1 with TRBJ1-3, with TRBD1 identical over 12 bases. CDR1 is SGHRS and CDR2 is YFSETQ in the germline V gene. The CDR3 consists of 18 residues. The trim removed 0 bases at V and 2 bases at J, leaving 6 bases unmatched. The CDR3 here is CASSLGDRGRGPGNTIYF. CDR3 DNA: TGCGCCAGCAGCTTGGGGGACAGGGGGCGAGGGCCTGGAAACACCATATATTTT. Variable domain in full (rest from reference TRBV5-1 and TRBJ1-3): KAGVTQTPRYLIKTRGQQVTLSCSPISGHRSVSWYQQTPGQGLQFLFEYFSETQRNKGNFPGRFSGRQFSNSRSEMNVSTLELGDSALYLCASSLGDRGRGPGNTIYFGEGSWLTVV.

For the CDR3, the DNA is TGCGCCAGCAGTACCGGACTAGCGGGGGGGACGGATACGCAGTATTTT. This translates into CASSTGLAGGTDTQYF. The chain recombines TRBV10-1 with TRBJ2-3; 15 bases line up with TRBD2. The V gene end was trimmed by 5 bases and the J gene end by 6 bases; junction bases not matched to a gene: 6. The CDR3 is made up of 16 amino acids. CDR1 WNHNN and CDR2 SYGVQD come from the germline V gene (reference sequence).

This clone was counted a single time. The rearrangement uses TRBV4-1 and TRBJ2-3; the D is unclear. V lost 1 base and J lost 4, with 3 bases in between. This CDR3 region has 12 residues. Germline CDR1 reads MGHRA; CDR2 reads YSYEKL. The CDR3 spells CASSQAPDTQYF. CDR3 sequence (DNA): TGCGCCAGCAGCCAAGCCCCAGATACGCAGTATTTT.

This clone was seen more than once but under ten times. The chain employs TRBV30 and TRBJ2-3, with 9 bases fitting TRBD1. The V gene end was trimmed by 5 bases and the J gene end by 3 bases; junction bases not matched to a gene: 3. This CDR3 is 13 amino acids long. From germline, CDR1 is GTSNPN and CDR2 SVGIG (reference sequence). In DNA form, the CDR3 reads TGTGCCTGGGACAGGGGGAGGACAGATACGCAGTATTTT. Translating gives CAWDRGRTDTQYF.

The rearrangement uses TRBV7-2 and TRBJ2-5; either TRBD1 or TRBD2 may supply D (5 bases each). CDR1 and CDR2 from the germline V gene are SGHTA and FQGNSA. The ends were cut back, 5 bases at V and 6 bases at J, with 19 bases in the middle. This CDR3 comprises 15 residues. DNA for the CDR3: TGTGCCAGCAGCAGCGCCGGGACCCAAAGGCAGACCCAGTACTTC. Residues: CASSSAGTQRQTQYF.

The chain links TRBV6-5 to TRBJ1-5; 9 positions agree with TRBD1. The V segment lost 11 bases and the J segment 1 base; nucleotides outside the gene matches: 6. CDR1 MNHEY and CDR2 SVGAGI come from the germline V gene. The CDR3 is made up of 14 amino acids. The CDR3 loop reads CAAKQGASNQPQHF. The CDR3 nucleotides read TGTGCCGCAAAACAGGGGGCGAGCAATCAGCCCCAGCATTTT.

The chain recombines TRBV28 with TRBJ2-1; possibly TRBD2 for D (6 bases). V was trimmed by 5 bases and J by 6 bases, leaving 11 bases between them. CDR3 length equals 13 residues. Germline V gene lookup returns CDR1 MDHEN and CDR2 SYDVKM. CDR3 amino acids: CASSLTGVNEQFF. In DNA, the CDR3 is TGTGCCAGCAGTCTAACGGGGGTCAATGAGCAGTTCTTC. Full variable domain (remainder filled in from reference TRBV28 and TRBJ2-1): DVKVTQSSRYLVKRTGEKVFLECVQDMDHENMFWYRQDPGLGLRLIYFSYDVKMKEKGDIPEGYSVSREKKERFSLILESASTNQTSMYLCASSLTGVNEQFFGPGTRLTVL.

The chain employs TRBV7-3 and TRBJ2-7; TRBD1 or TRBD2 may be the D gene (5 bases each). The V gene lost 0 bases and the J gene lost 3 bases, with 9 bases spanning the gap. The CDR3 has 14 amino acids. The germline CDR1 and CDR2 sequences are SGHTA and FQGTGA. CDR3 in DNA: TGTGCCAGCAGCTTAACTGGTGGGGGCTACGAGCAGTACTTC. As protein: CASSLTGGGYEQYF.

The V gene is TRBV20-1, the J gene TRBJ1-2; no reliable D call. The CDR3 length is 11 residues. In germline, CDR1 is DFQATT, CDR2 SNEGSKA (reference sequence). Trimming shortened V by 3 bases and J by 8 bases, and 10 bases separated the two germline ends. CDR3 protein: CSASRGPGYTF. The CDR3 nucleotides are TGCAGTGCTAGCCGAGGGCCAGGCTACACCTTC.

This chain uses TRBV7-9 with TRBJ2-7; the match to TRBD2 covers 7 bases. CDR1 and CDR2 (germline): SEHNR, FQNEAQ (reference sequence). The CDR3 is made up of 16 amino acids. V lost 0 bases, J lost 2 bases, and 7 bases stayed unmatched. The CDR3 spells CASSLAASSGTYEQYF. CDR3 in DNA: TGTGCCAGCAGCTTAGCGGCGTCTAGCGGAACCTACGAGCAGTACTTC.

The chain employs TRBV7-3 and TRBJ2-3; D is undetermined. In germline, CDR1 is SGHTA, CDR2 FQGTGA. The CDR3 consists of 14 residues. Trimming stripped 5 bases from V and 1 base from J, with 10 bases between. The CDR3 loop is CASSPIRGTDTQYF. Written as DNA, the CDR3 is TGTGCCAGCAGCCCTATAAGGGGCACAGATACGCAGTATTTT.

V gene TRBV23-1 combines with J gene TRBJ1-5; maybe TRBD1 (6 bases). TRBV23-1 is an open reading frame whose function is uncertain. This CDR3 comprises 16 residues. With 3 bases removed from V and 5 bases from J, the gap between germline ends came to 17 bases. The DNA for the CDR3 is TGCGCCAGCAGTCAGCGACAGGTCAGGGGAGATCAGCCCCAGCATTTT. Protein sequence: CASSQRQVRGDQPQHF.

This chain links TRBV4-3 with TRBJ2-2, with D unclear. Trimming took off 0 bases at V and 7 bases at J, with 12 bases between the two ends. Looked up from germline, CDR1 is LGHNA and CDR2 is YSLEER. This CDR3 is 15 amino acids long. DNA for the CDR3: TGCGCCAGCAGCCAAGAGGAAGGGATCGGCGGGGAGCTGTTTTTT. Translation: CASSQEEGIGGELFF.

The chain joins TRBV28 to TRBJ2-3; tentatively, D is TRBD2 (5 bases). CDR1 is MDHEN and CDR2 is SYDVKM in the germline V gene. There are 14 residues in the CDR3. The germline V and J ends were trimmed by 10 bases and 5 bases, with 19 bases remaining between them. CDR3 DNA: TGTGCCATCCGTACCGGGGTGGGAATAGATACGCAGTATTTT. As protein: CAIRTGVGIDTQYF.

This chain connects TRBV19 to TRBJ1-2, with 10 bases identical to TRBD1. This CDR3 is built from 15 residues. Germline V gene data show CDR1 as LNHDA and CDR2 as SQIVND (reference sequence). The junction had 6 bases not matched to a gene; V was cut back by 4 bases and J by 4 bases. CDR3 protein: CASSTTTGGSYGYTF. CDR3 nucleotides: TGTGCCAGTAGTACCACGACAGGGGGCAGCTATGGCTACACCTTC.

The chain uses TRBV7-8 and TRBJ2-5, with D unresolved. The germline V gene has CDR1 SGHVS and CDR2 FQNEAQ. CDR3 length: 12 residues. V was clipped by 7 bases and J by 4 bases, with 10 bases between them. Here the CDR3 DNA reads TGTGCCAGCACCCCGGTAGGAGAGACCCAGTACTTC. This encodes CASTPVGETQYF.

The V call is TRBV2, the J call TRBJ2-5, with D perhaps matching TRBD1 or TRBD2 (6 bases each). The CDR3 is 14 residues long. V lost 7 bases and J 1 base, leaving 13 bases between the germline ends. CDR1 is SNHLY, CDR2 FYNNEI, per germline. The CDR3: CASKGGHLQETQYF. In nucleotides, the CDR3 is TGTGCCAGCAAGGGGGGACACCTCCAAGAGACCCAGTACTTC.

CDR3 residues: CASSRRTVNTGELFF. The DNA of the CDR3 is TGTGCCAGCAGCCGTAGGACAGTGAACACCGGGGAGCTGTTTTTT. This rearrangement joins TRBV5-4 to TRBJ2-2; D is perhaps TRBD1 (6 bases). CDR1 is SGHNT, CDR2 YYREEE, per germline (reference sequence). This CDR3 spans 15 amino acids. Trimming shortened V by 4 bases and J by 1 base, and 11 bases separated the two germline ends.

V is TRBV7-9 and J is TRBJ2-5, with D uncertain. The CDR3 is made up of 12 amino acids. V was pared by 2 bases and J by 1 base, with 2 bases between. Germline CDR1 is SEHNR and CDR2 is FQNEAQ (reference sequence). The CDR3 region has the DNA TGTGCCAGCAGCTTACCCCAAGAGACCCAGTACTTC. It translates to CASSLPQETQYF.

This chain uses TRBV11-2 with TRBJ2-2; D is possibly TRBD2 (6 bases). V lost 0 bases, J lost 3 bases, and 17 bases lay in between. The CDR3 extends over 18 amino acids. Germline V lookup: CDR1 SGHAT, CDR2 FQNNGV. This CDR3 reads CASSLEVVGGWDTGELFF. DNA for the CDR3: TGTGCCAGCAGCTTAGAGGTGGTCGGGGGATGGGACACCGGGGAGCTGTTTTTT.